The clone carrying this T cell receptor (beta chain) has ten or more counts. This specimen belongs to a study of human T cells and chemical hapten exposure. The J segment lost 6 bases and the V segment lost 0 bases, leaving 11 bases of the junction unmatched. Germline assignment: CDR1 DFQATT and CDR2 SNEGSKA (reference sequence). The CDR3 spans 16 residues. The sample's time point: patch test 2, 6 weeks after DPC sensitization. Described treatment: therapeutic diphenylcyclopropenone sensitization with weekly scalp DPC. From the RACE reads, TCRdb called clonotypes with MiXCR, one entry per CDR3 protein. Of around 100,000 distinct CDR3 sequences in the sample, about an eighth were seen once.

This sequence joins TRBV20-1 and TRBJ2-7; 10 bases match TRBD2. The receptor was derived from a woman in her thirties or forties with alopecia areata. Some clones in this sample may be carry-over from other donors' samples. Sequenced material: whole blood, taken in connection with sensitization to the hapten diphenylcyclopropenone (DPC). CDR3 protein: CSARDAESGRAREQYF. The CDR3 region has the DNA TGCAGTGCTAGAGATGCGGAGAGCGGGAGGGCCCGCGAGCAGTACTTC.